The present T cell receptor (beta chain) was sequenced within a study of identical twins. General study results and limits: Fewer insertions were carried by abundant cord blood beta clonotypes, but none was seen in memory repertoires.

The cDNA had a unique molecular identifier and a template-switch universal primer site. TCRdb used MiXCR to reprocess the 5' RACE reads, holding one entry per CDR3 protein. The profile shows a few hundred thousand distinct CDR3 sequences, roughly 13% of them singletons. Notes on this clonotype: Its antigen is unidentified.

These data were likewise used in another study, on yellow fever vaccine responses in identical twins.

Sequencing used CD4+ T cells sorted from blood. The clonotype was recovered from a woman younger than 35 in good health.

DNA of the CDR3: TGTGCCAGCGGCCTCGGACAGGGGGGCAATCAGCCCCAGCATTTT. It encodes CASGLGQGGNQPQHF. This sequence joins TRBV12-3 or TRBV12-4 and TRBJ1-5; TRBD1 agrees at 10 bases. The CDR3 loop spans 15 amino acids. V dropped 8 bases and J dropped 2; count of bases not matched to a gene: 6.